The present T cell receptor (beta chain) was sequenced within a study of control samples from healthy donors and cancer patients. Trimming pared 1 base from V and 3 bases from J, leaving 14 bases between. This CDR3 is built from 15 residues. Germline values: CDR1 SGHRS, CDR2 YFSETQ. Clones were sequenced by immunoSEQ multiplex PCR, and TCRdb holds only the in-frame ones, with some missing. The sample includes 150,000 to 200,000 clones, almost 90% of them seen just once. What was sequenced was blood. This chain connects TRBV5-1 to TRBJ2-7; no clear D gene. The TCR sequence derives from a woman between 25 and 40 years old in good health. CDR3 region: CASSLSTDLGYEQYF. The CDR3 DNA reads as TGCGCCAGCAGCTTGAGTACGGACCTGGGCTACGAGCAGTACTTC.